This T cell receptor beta chain was obtained from a study of T cell responses to AZD1222 COVID-19 vaccine. This CDR3 has 13 amino acids. Germline CDR1 reads SNHLY; CDR2 reads FYNNEI. Trimming cost V 8 bases and J 1 base; bases outside gene matches: 5. Libraries were prepared by immunoSEQ multiplex PCR; TCRdb keeps only in-frame clonotypes and omits some of them. The sample yields 100,000 to 150,000 clones, under 95% seen once. Findings of the study overall: Recipients of AZD1222 seropositive at baseline numbered only 5 to 7. Mapped onto spike, vaccine-associated CD4 TCRs spanned it and were dominant at 160-218 and 743-854. Donors were largely white British and mainly female; clonal diversity was possibly underestimated.

Details on this clone: Its specificity is unknown.

The sequence came from an adult who received the AZD1222 COVID-19 vaccine. V usage is TRBV2 and J usage is TRBJ2-7, with 7 positions matching TRBD2. This specimen was peripheral blood, taken 28 days after the second AZD1222 dose. The CDR3 loop is CASGLVISYEQYF. DNA of the CDR3: TGTGCCAGCGGACTAGTTATATCCTACGAGCAGTACTTC. The whole variable domain, filled in from reference TRBV2 and TRBJ2-7, reads EPEVTQTPSHQVTQMGQEVILRCVPISNHLYFYWYRQILGQKVEFLVSFYNNEISEKSEIFDDQFSVERPDGSNFTLKIRSTKLEDSAMYFCASGLVISYEQYFGPGTRLTVT.